The 15 T cell receptor beta chains below were found in one sample sequenced in a study of blood T cell repertoires in COVID-19. Profiling relied on immunoSEQ multiplex PCR, and the TCRdb table lists in-frame clones only, not all of them. The table has around 69,000 clones, around four fifths seen once. The sequencing input was peripheral blood. The origin of the receptors is a woman in her fifties or sixties with acute or convalescent COVID-19.

This clone came up a few times. The chain employs TRBV15 and TRBJ2-1, with TRBD1 matching over 7 bases. Trimming removed 3 bases from V and 6 bases from J; junction bases left unmatched: 2. The V gene's germline CDR1 is LNHNV and CDR2 YYDKDF (reference sequence). CDR3 size: 13 residues. The CDR3 coding sequence is TGTGCCACCAGCAGCGGGACAGTCAATGAGCAGTTCTTC. It codes for CATSSGTVNEQFF.

The chain uses TRBV18 and TRBJ1-3; the D gene is possibly TRBD1 (6 bases). The CDR3 covers 13 residues. CDR1 and CDR2 (germline): KGHSH, LQKENI. Trimming took off 1 base at V and 11 bases at J, with 12 bases between the two ends. CDR3 sequence: CASSPLERQAIYF. The DNA of the CDR3 is TGTGCCAGCTCACCACTCGAGCGACAGGCCATATATTTT. The whole variable domain, filled in from reference TRBV18 and TRBJ1-3, reads NAGVMQNPRHLVRRRGQEARLRCSPMKGHSHVYWYRQLPEEGLKFMVYLQKENIIDESGMPKERFSAEFPKEGPSILRIQQVVRGDSAAYFCASSPLERQAIYFGEGSWLTVV.

The chain uses TRBV5-1 and TRBJ1-2, with no clear D. Trimming removed 2 bases from V and 0 bases from J, with 8 bases in between. The CDR3 loop spans 14 amino acids. The germline gives CDR1 SGHRS, CDR2 YFSETQ. The CDR3 coding sequence is TGCGCCAGCAGCTTAAGGGAGTCTAACTATGGCTACACCTTC. Protein product: CASSLRESNYGYTF.

The genes are TRBV2 and TRBJ1-1; 7 bases fit TRBD1. Germline CDR1 SNHLY, CDR2 FYNNEI. V dropped 0 bases and J dropped 2; count of bases not matched to a gene: 12. CDR3 length equals 18 residues. CDR3 in DNA: TGTGCCAGCAGTGAAGCGCTTGCAGGGGGGACCGTAAACACTGAAGCTTTCTTT. It specifies CASSEALAGGTVNTEAFF.

The chain has TRBV19 and TRBJ1-5, with D unclear. The CDR3 runs to 15 residues. In germline, CDR1 is LNHDA, CDR2 SQIVND (reference sequence). V lost 3 bases to trimming and J lost 6 bases, with 15 bases between them. CDR3 in DNA: TGTGCCAGTAGTATCGAACACCAGTCCCGTCAGCCCCAGCATTTT. Protein sequence: CASSIEHQSRQPQHF.

The genes are TRBV21-1 and TRBJ1-2; TRBD1 reflects the table's D call only, with no check against the DNA. TRBV21-1 is a pseudogene locus. This CDR3 has 14 amino acids. CDR3 nucleotide sequence: TGTGCCAGCAGCAAAGCTCCAGGGAACTATGGCTACACCTTC. Translated: CASSKAPGNYGYTF.

The chain couples TRBV30 to TRBJ2-1, with 8 bases identical to TRBD2. The CDR3 runs 14 residues. The junction had 6 bases not matched to a gene; V was cut back by 8 bases and J by 0 bases. Germline V gene lookup returns CDR1 GTSNPN and CDR2 SVGIG (reference sequence). CDR3 bases: TGTGCCCGGGAGGGCAGTGACTCCTACAATGAGCAGTTCTTC. This encodes CAREGSDSYNEQFF.

This clone appeared a few times. The chain uses TRBV5-1 and TRBJ1-5; D unresolved. Between the trimmed V and J ends, which lost 2 bases and 6 bases, there was a span of 12 bases. Looked up from germline, CDR1 is SGHRS and CDR2 is YFSETQ. The CDR3 contains 14 residues. CDR3 DNA sequence: TGCGCCAGCAGCTTTGAGGCGGGAGTTCAGCCCCAGCATTTT. This gives the protein CASSFEAGVQPQHF. Based on the CDR3 plus reference TRBV5-1 and TRBJ1-5, the full variable domain is KAGVTQTPRYLIKTRGQQVTLSCSPISGHRSVSWYQQTPGQGLQFLFEYFSETQRNKGNFPGRFSGRQFSNSRSEMNVSTLELGDSALYLCASSFEAGVQPQHFGDGTRLSIL.

In regard to this clone: This CDR3 is also generated by other DNA sequences in the sample. J is TRBJ2-3 and V is TRBV9; tentative D call: TRBD1 (7 bases). V lost 0 bases, J lost 5 bases, and 13 bases lay in between. From germline, CDR1 is SGDLS and CDR2 YYNGEE. The CDR3 has 15 amino acids. The CDR3 nucleotides are TGTGCCAGCAGCGTAGCAGGGGGGCCGGTAGATACGCAGTATTTT. Its translation: CASSVAGGPVDTQYF. Full variable domain (remainder filled in from reference TRBV9 and TRBJ2-3): DSGVTQTPKHLITATGQRVTLRCSPRSGDLSVYWYQQSLDQGLQFLIQYYNGEERAKGNILERFSAQQFPDLHSELNLSSLELGDSALYFCASSVAGGPVDTQYFGPGTRLTVL.

The chain carries TRBV7-9 and TRBJ1-2, with a tentative D call TRBD1 (6 bases). Germline loops: CDR1 SEHNR, CDR2 FQNEAQ (reference sequence). The CDR3 is made up of 15 amino acids. Deletions cut 6 bases from V and 2 bases from J, with 16 bases between. The CDR3 is CASSRIWTVNYGYTF. The CDR3 nucleotides are TGTGCCAGCAGTCGCATCTGGACAGTCAACTATGGCTACACCTTC.

V gene TRBV6-1 combines with J gene TRBJ1-5; 8 nucleotides line up with TRBD1. Trimming at V came to 1 base and at J to 3 bases, leaving 11 bases not matched to a gene. This CDR3 is built from 18 residues. Germline V gene data show CDR1 as MNHNS and CDR2 as SASEGT. This CDR3 reads CASSEVFTGGAANQPQHF. Written as DNA, the CDR3 is TGTGCCAGCAGTGAAGTGTTTACAGGGGGTGCGGCCAATCAGCCCCAGCATTTT.

V usage is TRBV2 and J usage is TRBJ2-5; 7 nucleotides line up with TRBD2. This CDR3 is built from 13 residues. J was trimmed by 5 bases and V by 5 bases; bases with no gene match: 5. CDR1 and CDR2 (germline): SNHLY, FYNNEI. For the CDR3, the DNA is TGTGCCAGCAGTAAGCGGGACTTGGAGACCCAGTACTTC. This encodes CASSKRDLETQYF.

V gene TRBV6-5 combines with J gene TRBJ1-5; 7 positions match TRBD1. Per the germline V gene, CDR1 is MNHEY and CDR2 is SVGAGI. This CDR3 comprises 13 residues. V was pared by 8 bases and J by 3 bases, with 4 bases of the junction left unmatched. The CDR3 sequence: CASGKGANQPQHF. The CDR3 region has the DNA TGTGCCAGCGGAAAGGGGGCCAATCAGCCCCAGCATTTT.

This clone was observed a few times. The genes are TRBV6-2 or TRBV6-3 and TRBJ2-6; D is unclear. CDR1 and CDR2 from the germline V gene are MNHEY and SVGEGT. V lost 5 bases and J 0 bases, leaving 2 bases between the germline ends. CDR3 length: 13 amino acids. The DNA of the CDR3 is TGTGCCAGCAGTCTCTCTGGGGCCAACGTCCTGACTTTC. It yields the protein CASSLSGANVLTF.

This chain links TRBV2 with TRBJ2-3; 10 bases line up with TRBD2. Germline trimming cut 1 base from V and 6 bases from J; bases unmatched to any gene: 4. The CDR3 is 15 residues long. Looked up from germline, CDR1 is SNHLY and CDR2 is FYNNEI. The CDR3 region is CASSEDSGRPDTQYF. The CDR3 DNA reads TGTGCCAGCAGTGAAGATAGCGGGAGGCCCGATACGCAGTATTTT.